Detailed here is one TCR beta chain. Its target is unknown. The V end was cut by 4 bases, the J end by 5 bases, with 11 bases between. The V gene's germline CDR1 is LGHNA and CDR2 YSLEER. The CDR3 is made up of 14 amino acids. This specimen belongs to a study of shared clonotypes between healthy human individuals. General study points: Sequencing depth was predicted to influence how clonotypes are shared among donors. The study drew on few donors, limiting represented genetic and exposure-history diversity.

In the source study's methods: Without quality scores, immunoSEQ junctional reads could not be filtered like full-length reads. TCRdb's copy holds only in-frame clones and misses some; the assay was immunoSEQ multiplex PCR. V and J calls and clone size come straight from that table; D and trimming were deduced from the DNA. Among about 490,000 clones listed, 76% were seen once. This rearrangement joins TRBV4-3 to TRBJ2-2; no definite D call. This TCR came from a woman aged 35 to 49 in good health. Some clones in this sample may be carry-over from other donors' samples. Specimen: PBMCs. This chain's CDR3 is CASSLSRGTGELFF. CDR3 DNA sequence: TGCGCCAGCAGCCTCTCCCGAGGAACCGGGGAGCTGTTTTTT.